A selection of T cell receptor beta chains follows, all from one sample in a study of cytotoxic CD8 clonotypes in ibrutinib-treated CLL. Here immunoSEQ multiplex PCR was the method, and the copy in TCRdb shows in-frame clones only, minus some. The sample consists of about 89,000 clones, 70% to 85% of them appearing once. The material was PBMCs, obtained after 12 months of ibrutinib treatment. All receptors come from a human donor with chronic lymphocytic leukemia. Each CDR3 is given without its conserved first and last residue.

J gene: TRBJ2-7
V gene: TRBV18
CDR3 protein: ASSPPGDISYEQY

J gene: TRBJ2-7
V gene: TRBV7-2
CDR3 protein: ASSPSRAVSYEQY

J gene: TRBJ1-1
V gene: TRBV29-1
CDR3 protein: SVRTGLVTEAF

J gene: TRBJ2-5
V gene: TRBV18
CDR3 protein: ASSLSGGKLPQETQY

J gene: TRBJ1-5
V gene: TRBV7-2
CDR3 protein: ASSLWADSNQPQH

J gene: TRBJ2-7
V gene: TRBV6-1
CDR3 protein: ASSSGGGSYEQY

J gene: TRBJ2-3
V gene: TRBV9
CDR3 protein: ASGTSSEDTQY

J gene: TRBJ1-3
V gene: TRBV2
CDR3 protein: ASSAVSSGNTIY

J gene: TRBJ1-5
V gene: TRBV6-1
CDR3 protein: ASRPGQGNQPQH

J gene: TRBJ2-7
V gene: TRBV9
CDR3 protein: ASSVNFHEQY

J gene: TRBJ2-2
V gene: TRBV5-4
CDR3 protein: ASSSSGPRLFGELF

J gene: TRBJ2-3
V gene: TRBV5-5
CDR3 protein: ASSPLGGTDTQY

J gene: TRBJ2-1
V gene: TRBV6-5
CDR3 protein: ASSDRALDNEQF

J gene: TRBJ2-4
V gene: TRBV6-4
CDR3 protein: ASSDRREHLAKNIQY

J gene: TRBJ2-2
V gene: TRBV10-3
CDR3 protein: AIIPITANTGELF

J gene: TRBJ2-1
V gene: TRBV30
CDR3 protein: AWSAGGPYNEQF

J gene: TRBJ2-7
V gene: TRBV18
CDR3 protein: ASSPPASYEQY

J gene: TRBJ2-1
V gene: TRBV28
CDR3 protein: ASSQPGQGFYNEQF

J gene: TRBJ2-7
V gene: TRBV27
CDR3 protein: ASSYRQGATQSYEQY

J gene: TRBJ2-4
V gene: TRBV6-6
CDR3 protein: ASSLYGVPGNIQY

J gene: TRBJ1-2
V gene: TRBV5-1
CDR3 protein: ASSSDHYGYT

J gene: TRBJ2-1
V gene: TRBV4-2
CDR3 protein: ASSQDPSDGPNEQF

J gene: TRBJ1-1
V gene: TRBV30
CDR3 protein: AWGADGNTEAF

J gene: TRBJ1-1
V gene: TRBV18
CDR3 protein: ASSFGDTEAF

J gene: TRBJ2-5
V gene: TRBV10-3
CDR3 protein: AISDRQTATQY